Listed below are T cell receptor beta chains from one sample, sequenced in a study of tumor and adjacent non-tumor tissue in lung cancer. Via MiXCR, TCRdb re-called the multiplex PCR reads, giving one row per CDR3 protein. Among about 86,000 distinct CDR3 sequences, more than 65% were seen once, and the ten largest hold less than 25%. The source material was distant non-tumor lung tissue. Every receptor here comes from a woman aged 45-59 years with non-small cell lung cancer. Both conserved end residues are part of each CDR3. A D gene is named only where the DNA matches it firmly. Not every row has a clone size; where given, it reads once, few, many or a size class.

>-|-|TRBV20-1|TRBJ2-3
CSARDGAQRTDTQYF
TGCAGTGCTAGAGATGGAGCGCAAAGAACAGATACGCAGTATTTT
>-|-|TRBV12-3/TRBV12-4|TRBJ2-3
CASIFSREDTQYF
TGTGCCAGCATTTTCAGCCGGGAGGATACGCAGTATTTT
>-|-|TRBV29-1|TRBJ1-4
CSVGRGGEKLFF
TGCAGCGTGGGACGTGGTGGGGAAAAACTGTTTTTT
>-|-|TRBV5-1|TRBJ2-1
CANSPLFDRAYNEQFF
TGCGCCAACAGCCCATTGTTCGACAGAGCCTACAATGAGCAGTTCTTC
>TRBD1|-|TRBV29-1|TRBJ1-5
CSATSPGGSYQPQHF
TGCAGCGCCACCTCGCCAGGGGGCAGCTATCAGCCCCAGCATTTC
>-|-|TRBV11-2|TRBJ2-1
CASSLDYGGWHDQFF
TGTGCTAGTAGCTTAGATTACGGCGGTTGGCATGATCAGTTCTTC
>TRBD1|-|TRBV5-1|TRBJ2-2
CASSLRGQVVGELFF
TGCGCTAGCAGCTTGAGGGGGCAAGTCGTAGGGGAGCTGTTTTTT
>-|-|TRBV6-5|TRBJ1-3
CASSLNSGALPGNTTYF
TGTGCCAGCAGCCTTAATTCCGGTGCCCTCCCTGGAAACACCACATATTTT
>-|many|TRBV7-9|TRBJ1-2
CASSGDVGRGYGYTF
TGTGCCAGCAGTGGGGACGTCGGGAGAGGCTATGGCTACACCTTC
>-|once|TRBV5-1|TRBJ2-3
CTSRLPSPDTQYF
TGCACCAGCCGACTGCCCAGTCCAGATACGCAGTATTTT
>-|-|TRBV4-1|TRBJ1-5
CASSQEGRDMQHF
TGCGCCAGCAGCCAGGAGGGGAGAGATATGCAGCATTTT